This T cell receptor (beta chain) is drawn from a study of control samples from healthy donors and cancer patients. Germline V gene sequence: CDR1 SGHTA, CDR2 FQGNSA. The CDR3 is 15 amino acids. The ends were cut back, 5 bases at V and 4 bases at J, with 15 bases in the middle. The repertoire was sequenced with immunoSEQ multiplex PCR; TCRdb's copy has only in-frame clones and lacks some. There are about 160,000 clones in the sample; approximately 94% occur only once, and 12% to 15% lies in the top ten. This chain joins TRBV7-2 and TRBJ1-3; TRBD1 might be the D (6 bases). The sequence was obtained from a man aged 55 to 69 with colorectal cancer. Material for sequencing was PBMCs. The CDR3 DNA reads TGTGCCAGCAGCCCATCGACAGGAACAGGAAACACCATATATTTT. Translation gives CASSPSTGTGNTIYF. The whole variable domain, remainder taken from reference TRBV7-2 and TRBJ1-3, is GAGVSQSPSNKVTEKGKDVELRCDPISGHTALYWYRQSLGQGLEFLIYFQGNSAPDKSGLPSDRFSAERTGGSVSTLTIQRTQQEDSAVYLCASSPSTGTGNTIYFGEGSWLTVV.